This TCR beta chain stems from a study of PD-1 blockade in classical Hodgkin lymphoma. Study-wide points: When set against healthy donors, newly diagnosed patients were reported to show lower baseline TCR diversity. Prior to therapy, complete responders displayed diversity much like that of newly diagnosed patients.

In the case of this clone: Its antigen is not identified.

Sequencing used immunoSEQ multiplex PCR; TCRdb keeps in-frame clones, though not all of them. The sample has approximately 50,000 clones, more than 70% seen once. Every patient had relapsed following autologous stem cell transplantation, and cohorts differed in brentuximab vedotin exposure. Best overall response was complete response, partial response or progressive disease in these relapsed/refractory classical Hodgkin lymphoma patients. Germline values: CDR1 SGHRS, CDR2 YFSETQ. The CDR3 covers 14 residues. The germline V and J ends were trimmed by 0 bases and 8 bases, with 14 bases remaining between them.

This chain joins TRBV5-1 and TRBJ1-2; D may be TRBD1 (5 bases). This sequence originates from a human donor with classical Hodgkin lymphoma. This sample comprised peripheral blood mononuclear cells (PBMCs), obtained before the second cycle of nivolumab. The CDR3: CASSLVDSRGGYTF. CDR3 nucleotide sequence: TGCGCCAGCAGCTTGGTAGACTCCCGGGGCGGCTACACCTTC.